The clone carrying this T cell receptor (beta chain) turned up a few times. The data stem from a study of shared T cell receptors in the human thymus. Method: immunoSEQ multiplex PCR; TCRdb's copy keeps in-frame clones and lacks some. The sample shows hundreds of thousands of clones, 80% to 90% of them seen only once. Germline CDR1 SNHLY, CDR2 FYNNEI. V was pared by 6 bases and J by 8 bases, with 11 bases between. CDR3 length: 13 residues. This sample was shared with a second study, whose subject was human thymus T cells.

This receptor was taken from a girl less than two years old with a congenital heart defect. The sample taken for sequencing was thymocytes. The rearrangement uses TRBV2 and TRBJ1-6; no definite D call. The CDR3 nucleotides are TGTGCCAGCAGCGAGAGTCCGTATTCACCCCTCCACTTT. Its protein product is CASSESPYSPLHF.